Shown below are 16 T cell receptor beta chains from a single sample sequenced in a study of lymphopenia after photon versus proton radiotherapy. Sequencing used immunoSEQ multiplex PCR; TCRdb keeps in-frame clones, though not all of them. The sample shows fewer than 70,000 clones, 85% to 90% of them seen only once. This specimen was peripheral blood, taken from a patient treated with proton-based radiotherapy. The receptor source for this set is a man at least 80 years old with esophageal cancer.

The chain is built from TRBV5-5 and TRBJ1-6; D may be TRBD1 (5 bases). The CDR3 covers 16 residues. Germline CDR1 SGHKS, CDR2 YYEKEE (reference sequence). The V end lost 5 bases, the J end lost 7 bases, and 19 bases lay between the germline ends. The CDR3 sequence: CASSSGAGWSNSPLHF. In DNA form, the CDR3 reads TGTGCCAGCAGTTCCGGGGCAGGGTGGTCGAATTCACCCCTCCACTTT.

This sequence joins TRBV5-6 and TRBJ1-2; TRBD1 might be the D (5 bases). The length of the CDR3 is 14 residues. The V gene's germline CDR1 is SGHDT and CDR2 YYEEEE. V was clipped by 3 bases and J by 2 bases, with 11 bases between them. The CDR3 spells CASSWRDSNYGYTF. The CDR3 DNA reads TGTGCCAGCAGCTGGAGGGACTCAAACTATGGCTACACCTTC.

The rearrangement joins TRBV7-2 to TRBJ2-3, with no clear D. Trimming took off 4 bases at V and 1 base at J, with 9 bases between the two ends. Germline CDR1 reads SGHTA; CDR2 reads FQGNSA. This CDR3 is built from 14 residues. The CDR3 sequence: CASSSWLGTDTQYF. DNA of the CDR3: TGTGCCAGCAGCTCTTGGTTGGGCACAGATACGCAGTATTTT.

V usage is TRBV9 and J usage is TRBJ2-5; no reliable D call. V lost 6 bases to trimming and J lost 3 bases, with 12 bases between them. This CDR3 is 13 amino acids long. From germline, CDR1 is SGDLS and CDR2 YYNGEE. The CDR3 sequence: CASNVVDEETQYF. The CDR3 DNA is TGTGCCAGCAACGTTGTGGACGAAGAGACCCAGTACTTC. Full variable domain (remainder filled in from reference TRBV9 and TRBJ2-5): DSGVTQTPKHLITATGQRVTLRCSPRSGDLSVYWYQQSLDQGLQFLIQYYNGEERAKGNILERFSAQQFPDLHSELNLSSLELGDSALYFCASNVVDEETQYFGPGTRLLVL.

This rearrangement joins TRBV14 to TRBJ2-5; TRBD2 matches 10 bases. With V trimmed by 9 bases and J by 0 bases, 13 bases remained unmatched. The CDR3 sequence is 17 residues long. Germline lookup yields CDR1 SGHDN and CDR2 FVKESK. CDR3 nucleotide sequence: TGTGCCAGTCGGAGTCTAGCGGGGGTCTTGTACCAAGAGACCCAGTACTTC. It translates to CASRSLAGVLYQETQYF.

In DNA, the CDR3 is TGTGCCAGCAGCCCTACAATGAGCTCTGGAAACACCATATATTTT. Encoded protein: CASSPTMSSGNTIYF. V is TRBV5-5 and J is TRBJ1-3; no firm D call. CDR1 SGHKS and CDR2 YYEKEE come from the germline V gene (reference sequence). The CDR3 loop spans 15 amino acids. Deletions cut 4 bases from V and 0 bases from J, with 11 bases between.

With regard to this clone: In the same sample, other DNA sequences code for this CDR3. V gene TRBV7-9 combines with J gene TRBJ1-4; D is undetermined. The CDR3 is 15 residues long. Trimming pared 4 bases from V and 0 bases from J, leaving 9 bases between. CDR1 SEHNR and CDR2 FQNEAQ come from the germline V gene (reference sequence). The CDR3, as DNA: TGTGCCAGCAGCTCCACTGAAACAACTAATGAAAAACTGTTTTTT. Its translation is CASSSTETTNEKLFF.

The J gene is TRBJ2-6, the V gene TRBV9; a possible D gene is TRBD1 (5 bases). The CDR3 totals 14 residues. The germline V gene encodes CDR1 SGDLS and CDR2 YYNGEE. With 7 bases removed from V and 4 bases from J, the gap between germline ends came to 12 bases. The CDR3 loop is CASASGSGANVLTF. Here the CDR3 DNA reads TGTGCCAGCGCCTCAGGGTCCGGGGCCAACGTCCTGACTTTC.

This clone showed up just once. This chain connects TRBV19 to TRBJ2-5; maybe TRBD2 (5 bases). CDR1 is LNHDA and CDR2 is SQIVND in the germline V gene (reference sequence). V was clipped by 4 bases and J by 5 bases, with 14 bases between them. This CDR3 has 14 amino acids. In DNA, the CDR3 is TGTGCCAGTAGTAACGGACTCCCTATGGAGACCCAGTACTTC. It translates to CASSNGLPMETQYF. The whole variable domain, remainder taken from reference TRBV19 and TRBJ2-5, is DGGITQSPKYLFRKEGQNVTLSCEQNLNHDAMYWYRQDPGQGLRLIYYSQIVNDFQKGDIAEGYSVSREKKESFPLTVTSAQKNPTAFYLCASSNGLPMETQYFGPGTRLLVL.

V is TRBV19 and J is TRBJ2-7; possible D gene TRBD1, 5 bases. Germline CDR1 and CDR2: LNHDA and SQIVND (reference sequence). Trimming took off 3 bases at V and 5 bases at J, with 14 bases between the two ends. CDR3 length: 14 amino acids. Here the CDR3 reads CASSMQGGRDEQYF. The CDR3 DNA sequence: TGTGCCAGTAGTATGCAGGGTGGTAGAGACGAGCAGTACTTC.

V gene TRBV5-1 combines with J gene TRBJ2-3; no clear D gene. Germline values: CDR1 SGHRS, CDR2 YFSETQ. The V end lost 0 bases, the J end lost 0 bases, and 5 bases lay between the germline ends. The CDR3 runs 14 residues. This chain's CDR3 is CASSLVGSTDTQYF. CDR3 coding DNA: TGCGCCAGCAGCTTGGTCGGAAGCACAGATACGCAGTATTTT.

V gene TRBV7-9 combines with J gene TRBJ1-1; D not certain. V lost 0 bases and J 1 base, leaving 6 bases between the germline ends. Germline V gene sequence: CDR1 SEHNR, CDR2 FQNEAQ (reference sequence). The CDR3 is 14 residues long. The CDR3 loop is CASSLALGNTEAFF. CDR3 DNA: TGTGCCAGCAGCTTAGCGCTGGGGAACACTGAAGCTTTCTTT. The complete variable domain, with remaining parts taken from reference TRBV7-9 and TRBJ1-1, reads DTGVSQNPRHKITKRGQNVTFRCDPISEHNRLYWYRQTLGQGPEFLTYFQNEAQLEKSRLLSDRFSAERPKGSFSTLEIQRTEQGDSAMYLCASSLALGNTEAFFGQGTRLTVV.

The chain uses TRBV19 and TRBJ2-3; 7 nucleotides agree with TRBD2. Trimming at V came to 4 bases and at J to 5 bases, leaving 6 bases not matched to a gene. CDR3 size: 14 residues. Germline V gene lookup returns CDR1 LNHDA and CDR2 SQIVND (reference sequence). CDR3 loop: CASSNQASGDTQYF. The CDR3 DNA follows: TGTGCCAGTAGTAATCAGGCTAGCGGAGATACGCAGTATTTT.

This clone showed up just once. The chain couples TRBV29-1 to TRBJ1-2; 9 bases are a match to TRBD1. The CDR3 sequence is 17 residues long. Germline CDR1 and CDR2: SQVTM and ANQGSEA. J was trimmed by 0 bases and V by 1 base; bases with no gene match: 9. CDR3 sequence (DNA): TGCAGCGTTGAAGCCTCGGGACAGGGTAAAGCTAACTATGGCTACACCTTC. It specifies CSVEASGQGKANYGYTF.

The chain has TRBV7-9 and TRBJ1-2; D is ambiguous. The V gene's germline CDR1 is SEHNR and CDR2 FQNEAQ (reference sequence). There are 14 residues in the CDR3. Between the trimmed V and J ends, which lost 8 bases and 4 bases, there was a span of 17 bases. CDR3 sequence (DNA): TGTGCCAGCGCACGAGGAAGGGAGGGCTATGGCTACACCTTC. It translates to CASARGREGYGYTF.

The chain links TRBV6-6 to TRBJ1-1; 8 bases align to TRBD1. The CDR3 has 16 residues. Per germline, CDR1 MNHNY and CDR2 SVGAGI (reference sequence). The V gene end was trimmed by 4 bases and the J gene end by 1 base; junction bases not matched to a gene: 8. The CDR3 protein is CASSLGTGRGNTEAFF. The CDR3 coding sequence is TGTGCCAGCAGTTTAGGGACAGGACGCGGGAACACTGAAGCTTTCTTT.